Below, one TCR beta chain is given with its context. A junction end diverges from the germline sequence, so it may reflect a read error. Using immunoSEQ multiplex PCR, the repertoire was profiled, and TCRdb retains in-frame clones only, with some absent. The table has nearly 20,000 clones, 83% seen once; the top ten hold approximately 22%. This entry is derived from a study of OX40 agonist ivuxolimab in advanced cancers. The CDR3 spans 12 residues. Germline CDR1 reads MNHEY; CDR2 reads SVGAGI. This clonotype originated in an adult with an advanced solid tumor such as melanoma, head and neck, liver or kidney cancer. Source: CD4+ or CD8+ T cells sorted from blood, taken in a trial of the OX40 agonist ivuxolimab. The V call is TRBV6-5, the J call TRBJ2-7; D gene ambiguous. The CDR3 coding sequence is TGTGCCAGCAGTGGTTCCTCTAGGGTTATTGGCTTC. Translation gives CASSGSSRVIGF.